The 25 T cell receptor beta chains below all came from one sample that was sequenced in a study of cytomegalovirus exposure and HLA in healthy donors. Primers: 60 Vbeta forward and 13 Jbeta reverse. The table came from immunoSEQ multiplex PCR; TCRdb's copy has only in-frame clones and leaves some out. The sample includes about 160,000 clones, over 80% of them seen just once. The sample was PBMCs. These receptors came from a boy aged 2 to 10 in good health and CMV-seronegative.

The CDR3: CASSLEEGALAICQYF. The DNA of the CDR3 is TGCGCCAGCAGCTTGGAGGAGGGGGCCCTGGCGATATGCCAGTACTTC. The J gene is TRBJ2-5, the V gene TRBV5-1; tentative D call: TRBD1 (7 bases). V was clipped by 0 bases and J by 10 bases, with 22 bases between them. The V gene's germline CDR1 is SGHRS and CDR2 YFSETQ. CDR3 size: 16 residues.

This chain connects TRBV5-1 to TRBJ2-2; 11 positions agree with TRBD2. V lost 4 bases and J lost 4; bases outside the gene matches: 6. Germline V gene sequence: CDR1 SGHRS, CDR2 YFSETQ. This CDR3 spans 16 amino acids. The chain's CDR3 is CASSKTSGAVTGELFF. CDR3 coding DNA: TGCGCCAGCAGCAAGACTAGCGGGGCGGTCACCGGGGAGCTGTTTTTT.

The chain combines TRBV5-6 with TRBJ1-2, with a weak D call TRBD1 (5 bases). Germline-derived CDR1 and CDR2 are SGHDT and YYEEEE. Trimming left V 0 bases short and J 5 bases short, with 11 bases between. The CDR3 runs to 14 residues. This chain's CDR3 is CASSLEGRGYGYTF. CDR3 in DNA: TGTGCCAGCAGCTTGGAAGGTCGGGGGTATGGCTACACCTTC.

This clone was detected only once. This chain links TRBV27 with TRBJ1-3, with 7 bases identical to TRBD1. The CDR3 has 15 residues. CDR1 MNHEY and CDR2 SMNVEV come from the germline V gene (reference sequence). V was pared by 4 bases and J by 4 bases, with 7 bases of the junction left unmatched. The CDR3 here is CASSSTGVEGNTIYF. Here the CDR3 DNA reads TGTGCCAGCAGTTCAACAGGGGTGGAAGGAAACACCATATATTTT.

The chain employs TRBV7-9 and TRBJ2-7; no firm D call. There are 13 residues in the CDR3. CDR1 and CDR2 (germline): SEHNR, FQNEAQ (reference sequence). V was clipped by 3 bases and J by 7 bases, with 13 bases between them. This CDR3 is CASSLGSPWEQYV. CDR3 nucleotides: TGTGCCAGCAGCTTGGGGTCTCCCTGGGAGCAGTACGTC.

The chain uses TRBV29-1 and TRBJ2-7; TRBD1 aligns across 7 bases. V lost 4 bases, J lost 2 bases, and 5 bases stayed unmatched. Germline V gene data show CDR1 as SQVTM and CDR2 as ANQGSEA. There are 13 residues in the CDR3. CDR3 residues: CSVGRDRAYEQYF. The CDR3 nucleotides are TGCAGCGTTGGCCGGGACAGAGCCTACGAGCAGTACTTC.

The chain recombines TRBV21-1 with TRBJ2-7; no check of the table's D call, TRBD1, against the DNA was made. TRBV21-1 represents a pseudogene. The CDR3 has 17 residues. This CDR3 reads CASINRMPGQGKREQYV. In nucleotides, the CDR3 is TGTGCCAGCATTAACAGAATGCCGGGACAGGGGAAGCGCGAGCAGTACGTC.

The genes are TRBV5-1 and TRBJ1-4; 9 bases align to TRBD1. The CDR3 is 15 residues long. Germline CDR1 reads SGHRS; CDR2 reads YFSETQ. J lost 8 bases, V lost 0 bases, and 5 bases had no gene match. The CDR3 bases are TGCGCCAGCAGCTTGGTGGGACAGGGAGAGGAAAAACTGTTTTTT. Amino acids: CASSLVGQGEEKLFF.

The J gene is TRBJ2-2, the V gene TRBV15, with 7 nucleotides matching TRBD1. Germline V gene lookup returns CDR1 LNHNV and CDR2 YYDKDF (reference sequence). V shed 9 bases, J shed 6 bases, and the junction held 13 bases outside the gene matches. The CDR3 runs 15 residues. The CDR3 loop reads CATTTGELVPGELFF. The CDR3 DNA follows: TGTGCCACAACCACAGGGGAGTTGGTGCCCGGGGAGCTGTTTTTT.

The chain is built from TRBV4-3 and TRBJ2-1; 10 nucleotides align to TRBD2. The CDR3 is made up of 17 amino acids. Unmatched junction bases numbered 9, after V lost 0 bases and J lost 7 bases. Germline V gene lookup returns CDR1 LGHNA and CDR2 YSLEER. CDR3 DNA sequence: TGCGCCAGCAGCCAAGATTTAAGAGCGGGGGGGCATAATGAGCAGTTCTTC. Translating gives CASSQDLRAGGHNEQFF.

This sequence joins TRBV4-1 and TRBJ2-1, with 11 bases aligning to TRBD2. Trimming at V came to 0 bases and at J to 0 bases, leaving 10 bases not matched to a gene. The CDR3 sequence is 20 residues long. Germline-derived CDR1 and CDR2 are MGHRA and YSYEKL. The CDR3, as DNA: TGCGCCAGCAGCCAAGAACGCCTAGCGGGAGGCCTTAGCTCCTACAATGAGCAGTTCTTC. Its translation is CASSQERLAGGLSSYNEQFF.

The chain is built from TRBV6-5 and TRBJ1-1; D is perhaps TRBD1 (6 bases). V was shortened by 4 bases and J by 5 bases, with 20 bases between the two germline ends. There are 16 residues in the CDR3. Germline V lookup: CDR1 MNHEY, CDR2 SVGAGI. DNA for the CDR3: TGTGCCAGCAGTTGGGGGCTGGGGGATCCGAGGACTGAAGCTTTCTTT. The encoded protein is CASSWGLGDPRTEAFF.

The rearrangement uses TRBV6-1 and TRBJ1-2, with a tentative D call TRBD1 (6 bases). Trimming stripped 0 bases from V and 5 bases from J, with 19 bases between. Germline-derived CDR1 and CDR2 are MNHNS and SASEGT. CDR3 size: 17 residues. CDR3 bases: TGTGCCAGCAGTGAAGCGACTGGGCGGTGGGGGCATTATGGCTACACCTTC. Translated, it gives CASSEATGRWGHYGYTF.

J is TRBJ2-5 and V is TRBV7-9; TRBD2 matches at 10 bases. Germline CDR1 and CDR2: SEHNR and FQNEAQ (reference sequence). The V and J ends lost 2 bases and 1 base, in that order; junction bases with no gene match: 7. The length of the CDR3 is 17 residues. The CDR3 loop is CASSLRSSGRPQETQYF. CDR3 nucleotide sequence: TGTGCCAGCAGCTTACGTTCTAGCGGGAGACCCCAAGAGACCCAGTACTTC.

The V gene is TRBV29-1, the J gene TRBJ2-5, with 7 nucleotides matching TRBD1. Germline V gene data show CDR1 as SQVTM and CDR2 as ANQGSEA. The CDR3 sequence is 13 residues long. The V segment lost 3 bases and the J segment 6 bases; nucleotides outside the gene matches: 7. The CDR3 sequence: CSVEPQGRQTQYF. In DNA form, the CDR3 reads TGCAGCGTTGAGCCACAGGGGAGACAGACCCAGTACTTC.

The chain recombines TRBV2 with TRBJ2-5; D not certain. Germline V gene sequence: CDR1 SNHLY, CDR2 FYNNEI. Trimming took 5 bases from V and 4 from J, leaving 14 bases between them. This CDR3 has 14 amino acids. The CDR3 spells CASSSSSAGETQYF. The CDR3 DNA is TGTGCCAGCAGTTCCTCCAGCGCCGGAGAGACCCAGTACTTC.

This chain uses TRBV25-1 with TRBJ2-1, with a tentative D call TRBD1 (5 bases). V was pared by 11 bases and J by 5 bases, with 16 bases between. Germline CDR1 is MGHDK and CDR2 is SYGVNS. The CDR3 extends over 13 amino acids. For the CDR3, the DNA is TGTGCCTGTTACAGACCGACAGACAATGAGCAGTTCTTC. Translation gives CACYRPTDNEQFF. Together with reference TRBV25-1 and TRBJ2-1, the CDR3 gives the full variable domain: EADIYQTPRYLVIGTGKKITLECSQTMGHDKMYWYQQDPGMELHLIHYSYGVNSTEKGDLSSESTVSRIRTEHFPLTLESARPSHTSQYLCACYRPTDNEQFFGPGTRLTVL.

This clone was seen only once. The chain employs TRBV11-2 and TRBJ2-1, with 10 bases fitting TRBD2. With 2 bases clipped from V and 10 bases from J, the junction kept 8 bases outside the gene matches. The CDR3 loop spans 15 amino acids. CDR1 and CDR2 (germline): SGHAT, FQNNGV. The CDR3 spells CASSLKAGGSREQFF. As DNA, the CDR3 is TGTGCCAGCAGCTTAAAAGCGGGAGGGTCGAGAGAGCAGTTCTTC.

The genes are TRBV5-1 and TRBJ1-1, with TRBD1 matching 7 bases. The germline V gene has CDR1 SGHRS and CDR2 YFSETQ. The CDR3 extends over 12 amino acids. Trimming removed 2 bases from V and 11 bases from J; junction bases left unmatched: 6. CDR3 loop: CASSFDRVGAFF. In DNA, the CDR3 is TGCGCCAGCAGCTTCGACAGGGTTGGGGCTTTCTTT.

This rearrangement joins TRBV6-5 to TRBJ2-3; 12 bases match TRBD2. The CDR3 runs to 16 residues. Germline assignment: CDR1 MNHEY and CDR2 SVGAGI. Unmatched junction bases numbered 6, after V lost 4 bases and J lost 4 bases. As DNA, the CDR3 is TGTGCCAGCAGTTGGAGACTAGCGGGGGATCCAGATACGCAGTATTTT. Translated: CASSWRLAGDPDTQYF.

The chain links TRBV5-6 to TRBJ1-2; 10 positions agree with TRBD1. The CDR3 is 18 residues long. The germline V gene encodes CDR1 SGHDT and CDR2 YYEEEE. J lost 2 bases, V lost 4 bases, and 14 bases had no gene match. The CDR3 spells CASSGGGTGDLLNYGYTF. The CDR3 region has the DNA TGTGCCAGCAGCGGAGGCGGGACAGGGGACCTCCTCAACTATGGCTACACCTTC. The full variable domain, its missing parts supplied by reference TRBV5-6 and TRBJ1-2, is DAGVTQSPTHLIKTRGQQVTLRCSPKSGHDTVSWYQQALGQGPQFIFQYYEEEERQRGNFPDRFSGHQFPNYSSELNVNALLLGDSALYLCASSGGGTGDLLNYGYTFGSGTRLTVV.

The chain joins TRBV7-9 to TRBJ1-4, with no clear D. Trimming left V 5 bases short and J 1 base short, with 14 bases between. CDR1 and CDR2 (germline): SEHNR, FQNEAQ (reference sequence). The CDR3 totals 16 residues. The CDR3 sequence is CASSPRGIVTNEKLFF. The CDR3 nucleotides are TGTGCCAGCAGCCCGAGAGGGATAGTAACTAATGAAAAACTGTTTTTT.

This clone was seen a few times. This sequence joins TRBV10-3 and TRBJ1-3; the D gene is possibly TRBD1 (6 bases). The CDR3 has 14 amino acids. CDR1 is ENHRY and CDR2 is SYGVKD in the germline V gene. Deletions cut 4 bases from V and 3 bases from J, with 10 bases between. CDR3 amino acids: CAISVRGIGNTIYF. The DNA of the CDR3 is TGTGCCATCAGTGTAAGGGGGATTGGAAACACCATATATTTT.

This chain uses TRBV6-6 with TRBJ1-2; D might be TRBD1 (6 bases). Germline-derived CDR1 and CDR2 are MNHNY and SVGAGI (reference sequence). This CDR3 spans 14 amino acids. V lost 3 bases, J lost 8 bases, and 16 bases lay in between. The CDR3: CASSYKLAGAGYTF. CDR3 DNA: TGTGCCAGCAGTTATAAGTTGGCAGGGGCGGGCTACACCTTC.

Written as DNA, the CDR3 is TGTGCCAGCAGTGAATTGGAGGGAGGGGGGACAGAGACCCAGTACTTC. It specifies CASSELEGGGTETQYF. The J gene is TRBJ2-5, the V gene TRBV2, with TRBD2 as a possible D gene (7 bases). The germline V gene encodes CDR1 SNHLY and CDR2 FYNNEI. CDR3 size: 16 residues. V lost 2 bases, J lost 4 bases, and 17 bases lay in between.